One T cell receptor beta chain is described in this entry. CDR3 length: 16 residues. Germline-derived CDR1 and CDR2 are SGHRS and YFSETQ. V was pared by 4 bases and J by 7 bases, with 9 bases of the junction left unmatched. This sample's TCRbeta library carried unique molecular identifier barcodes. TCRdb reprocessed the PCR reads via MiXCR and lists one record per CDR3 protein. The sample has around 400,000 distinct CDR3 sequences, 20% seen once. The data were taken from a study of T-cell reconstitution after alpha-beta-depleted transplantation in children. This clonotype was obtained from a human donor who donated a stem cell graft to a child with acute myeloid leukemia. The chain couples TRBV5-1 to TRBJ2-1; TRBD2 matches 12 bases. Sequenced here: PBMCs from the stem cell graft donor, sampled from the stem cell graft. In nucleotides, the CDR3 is TGCGCCAGCAGCCACCTGACTAGCGGGAGATGGAATGAGCAGTTCTTC. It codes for CASSHLTSGRWNEQFF.